The source of this TCR beta chain is a study of shared clonotypes between healthy human individuals. Whole-study context: Sampling drew on donors who were a couple of women and a few men aged 18 to 49. Per donor, three plates held CD4 naive cells, three held CD4 memory, two held CD8 naive and one held CD8 memory.

Study-level findings and limits: Naive subsets tended to show greater estimated richness than memory subsets.

This clone was detected a few times. What it binds is not known. The CDR3 has 14 amino acids. V shed 0 bases and J shed 3 bases, with 9 bases lying between them. Germline V CDR1 and CDR2: SGHRS, YFSETQ. The protocol was immunoSEQ multiplex PCR, while the TCRdb copy is restricted to in-frame clones and leaves out a portion. The sample holds 2.3 million or so clones; over 85% are singletons and the top ten take about 0.39%. The chain carries TRBV5-1 and TRBJ1-1; D is ambiguous. The specimen sequenced was naive CD4+ T cells from PBMCs. Noted subset: CD45RA+ positively selected. This clonotype originated in a man aged 18 to 29 in good health. Some clones in this sample may be carry-over from other donors' samples. CDR3 residues: CASSLAAGDTEAFF. DNA of the CDR3: TGCGCCAGCAGCTTGGCAGCCGGGGACACTGAAGCTTTCTTT.